Sequencing of this T cell receptor beta chain was carried out in a study of response to subunit inactivated influenza vaccine. TCRdb recomputed calls from the RT-PCR reads with MiXCR, one row per CDR3 protein. The table lists fewer than 400,000 distinct CDR3 sequences, 21% of them singletons. This clonotype was seen a few times. Its target is unknown. General observations from the study: Seasonal influenza vaccination, on each occasion, was suggested by the authors to recruit few new T cells.

The receptor's source is a man between 50 and 69 years old who received an inactivated influenza vaccine. The specimen was PBMCs from blood, collected roughly 20 months after vaccination.

The CDR3 spells CASSFETEAFF. As DNA, the CDR3 is TGTGCCAGCAGCTTTGAAACTGAAGCTTTCTTT. The V gene is TRBV11-2, the J gene TRBJ1-1; D call uncertain. Germline V lookup: CDR1 SGHAT, CDR2 FQNNGV. Deletions cut 3 bases from V and 5 bases from J, with 4 bases between. The CDR3 is 11 amino acids.